Described below is a single T cell receptor (beta chain) sequence and its context. Which antigen it targets is not known. No base qualities exist here, and no much larger clone lies one base off it. These data come from a study of Ad26.COV2.S vaccination and SARS-CoV-2 variants (dated by TCRdb to the early 2020s). Regarding the study in general: Vaccine-arm donors were drawn from COV1001, a multicentre, randomized, double-blind, placebo-controlled phase I-IIa trial of Ad26.COV2.S in healthy adults. TCRbeta repertoire sequencing served as the tool for gauging how specific and how broad the SARS-CoV-2-reactive T cell receptors were following Ad26.COV2.S vaccination. Ad26.COV2.S was given intramuscularly at 5x10^10 or 1x10^11 viral particles, as a single shot or as two shots 56 days apart. A total of 32 samples were included in the TCR-sequenced set, comprising roughly 19 Ad26.COV2.S vaccine recipients, 5 placebo recipients and 8 SARS-CoV-2 convalescent individuals. Trial participants were randomized into five groups of five: low-dose or high-dose Ad26.COV2.S given once or twice, or placebo on both occasions. Blinding of investigators to trial group allocation was maintained during experiments and outcome assessment.

What the research found in general, with its limitations: The study was not powered for comparison of responses between vaccine doses or regimens. According to the authors, total T cell responses may have been underestimated by the TCR breadth and depth analyses. Non-spike TCR breadth was comparable between vaccine and placebo recipients, consistent with the vaccine containing only spike. After vaccination, substantial breadth of spike-specific CD8+ and CD4+ T cell responses was reported. Ad26.COV2.S recipients had higher spike-specific TCR breadth than placebo recipients (P = 0.0014).

What the treatment or condition label conveys for this sample: approximately 18 received Ad26.COV2.S at low or high dose, single or two shots; roughly 5 received placebo; per-sample allocation not given. For vaccine and placebo recipients, repertoires were sequenced using samples collected on day 63 after the first injection. Cohort 1b enrolled 20 to 30 adults aged 18-55 years at a single site in Boston, USA, between 29 July and 7 August 2020. Ad26.COV2.S consisted of a replication-incompetent adenovirus type 26 vector by which a prefusion-stabilized SARS-CoV-2 spike protein from the original Wuhan strain was expressed. The immunoSEQ Assay was used to sequence TCRbeta CDR3 regions. After extraction, genomic DNA underwent amplification by bias-controlled multiplex PCR, followed by high-throughput sequencing. The original methods were these. To quantify the absolute abundance of every unique TCRbeta CDR3 region, sequences were collapsed and filtered. Usable DNA was measured by amplifying reference genes present in all nucleated cells, and TCRbeta template counts were normalized to that usable DNA to estimate T cell fraction. Repertoire TCRs were annotated as SARS-CoV-2-specific when V gene, CDR3 amino acid sequence and J gene were exactly matched to a known reactive TCR set. The reference SARS-CoV-2 TCR set came from MIRA and was filtered for enrichment in COVID-19-positive ImmuneCODE repertoires, removing public or cross-reactive TCRs. Using the MIRA antigens, annotated TCRs were further analysed by specific ORF or by position within an ORF. Depth was the summed frequency of annotated unique rearrangements, while breadth was defined as annotated unique rearrangements over total unique productive rearrangements. Two-sided Wilcoxon rank-sum tests were applied when comparing TCR breadth between groups. In TCRdb, the immuneACCESS table is reduced to in-frame sequences with V and J assigned. These tables do not hold every clone; where another copy was compared, an unresolved V gene accounts for under half, and the others remain unexplained. D and trimming were read from the DNA, whereas the V and J calls and clone size are those reported in that table. This sample comprises about 390,000 clones, about nine tenths of them detected only once. The top ten constitute about 1.7% of the sample.

The input for sequencing was peripheral blood, taken in a trial of Ad26.COV2.S vaccine versus placebo. The receptor comes from a person between 18 and 60 years old who received the Ad26.COV2.S COVID-19 vaccine or a placebo.

The nucleotide sequence is TGTGCTTGCACGGCAGATACGCAGTATTTT. It is translated as CACTADTQYF. The chain employs TRBV30 and TRBJ2-3; no D gene is confidently identified. The germline V gene (reference sequence) sets CDR1 to GTSNPN and CDR2 to SVGIG. CDR3 length: 10 amino acids, cysteine to phenylalanine. Of all the DNA, just the CDR3 is kept, 30 bases in frame from base 1. The reference TRBV30 and TRBJ2-3 proteins fill in what lies around the CDR3, so the full variable domain reads SQTIHQWPATLVQPVGSPLSLECTVEGTSNPNLYWYRQAAGRGLQLLFYSVGIGQISSEVPQNLSASRPQDRQFILSSKKLLLSDSGFYLCACTADTQYFGPGTRLTVL.